This TCR beta chain emerged from a study of radiation and T cells in renal cell carcinoma. Study-level findings and limits: Pretreatment tumor biopsies were lacking, so baseline clonotypes are unknown. From baseline, blood top tumor clonotypes peaked at 2 weeks post-radiation.

V lost 7 bases to trimming and J lost 4 bases, with 14 bases between them. Germline CDR1 and CDR2: SNHLY and FYNNEI. CDR3 length equals 13 residues. This sample's time point: blood 2 weeks post-SBRT. As to treatment: 15 Gy SBRT to primary tumor, nephrectomy 4 weeks later. Serial blood draws occurred at baseline and 2 and 4 weeks post-SBRT. Clear cell pathology was present in this patient's renal cell carcinoma. The data were produced by immunoSEQ multiplex PCR, yet TCRdb's version contains in-frame clones alone and is incomplete. The data show roughly 130,000 clones, roughly four fifths seen once. Points on this clone: Its antigen is undetermined.

The TCR sequence derives from a woman aged 60-70 years with renal cell carcinoma. The sequencing here drew on blood, taken from a patient whose treatment included radiotherapy and nephrectomy. The genes are TRBV2 and TRBJ2-7; tentatively, D is TRBD2 (7 bases). CDR3 nucleotides: TGTGCCAGCATGGGGGGGGCGATGTACGAGCAGTACTTC. Translation: CASMGGAMYEQYF.